A single sample is the source of the 18 T cell receptor beta chains below, sequenced in a study of PD-1 blockade in mismatch repair-deficient tumors (dated 2017 in TCRdb). The protocol used for the library was the immunoSEQ multiplex PCR assay. The source is immuneACCESS, and TCRdb retained only in-frame sequences with V and J called. Part of the clones is not carried over; for the studies checked, unresolved V genes explain less than half of this, and the remainder is unexplained. In all, the sample holds around 100,000 clones, and 70% to 85% of those were seen once. Jointly, the top ten make up around 6.5% of the sample. This specimen consisted of peripheral blood, obtained roughly eight months after starting pembrolizumab. These receptors all stem from an adult with mismatch repair-deficient cancer.

The chain has TRBV11-1 and TRBJ1-3; D gene ambiguous. The CDR3 has 13 amino acids. Germline V CDR1 and CDR2: SGHAT, FQDESV (reference sequence). V dropped 3 bases and J dropped 8 bases, with 11 bases sitting between them. CDR3 residues: CASSFQLGDTIYF. DNA for the CDR3: TGTGCCAGCAGCTTTCAGCTCGGGGACACCATATATTTT.

The DNA of the CDR3 is TGTGCCAGGGATTTAAATGGGCTAGCGGGAGCGTACAATGAGCAGTTCTTC. Its translation: CARDLNGLAGAYNEQFF. The chain links TRBV6-4 to TRBJ2-1; 10 bases are a match to TRBD2. Trimming cost V 9 bases and J 4 bases; bases outside gene matches: 15. There are 17 residues in the CDR3. The germline CDR1 and CDR2 sequences are MRHNA and SNTAGT.

The V call is TRBV20-1, the J call TRBJ2-1, with 8 bases that match TRBD1. Per the germline V gene, CDR1 is DFQATT and CDR2 is SNEGSKA (reference sequence). CDR3 size: 11 residues. CDR3 region: CSPGGGNEQFF. The CDR3 DNA reads TGCAGCCCAGGGGGCGGTAATGAGCAGTTCTTC.

The J gene is TRBJ1-2, the V gene TRBV27, with 7 bases fitting TRBD1. Germline loops: CDR1 MNHEY, CDR2 SMNVEV (reference sequence). The CDR3 sequence is 14 residues long. V was pared by 5 bases and J by 0 bases, with 3 bases of the junction left unmatched. The CDR3 DNA is TGTGCCAGCAGTCCAGGGGGAGCTAACTATGGCTACACCTTC. It specifies CASSPGGANYGYTF.

The chain links TRBV30 to TRBJ2-7; a possible D gene is TRBD1 (6 bases). Germline CDR1 is GTSNPN and CDR2 is SVGIG (reference sequence). The CDR3 length is 16 residues. The ends were cut back, 4 bases at V and 2 bases at J, with 21 bases in the middle. Here the CDR3 reads CAWTPGHAKSPYEQYF. CDR3 in DNA: TGTGCCTGGACCCCGGGACACGCTAAATCTCCCTACGAGCAGTACTTC.

This chain links TRBV12-5 with TRBJ1-5, with D possibly being TRBD1 (5 bases). Per germline, CDR1 LGHNT and CDR2 FRNRAP. This CDR3 is built from 17 residues. Trimming shortened V by 5 bases and J by 0 bases, and 17 bases separated the two germline ends. CDR3 sequence (DNA): TGTGCTAGTGGTCAGATCCAGGGTGGGCTTAGCAATCAGCCCCAGCATTTT. This gives the protein CASGQIQGGLSNQPQHF.

The rearrangement links TRBV6-4 to TRBJ2-1; 12 bases are a match to TRBD2. The junction had 10 bases not matched to a gene; V was cut back by 5 bases and J by 8 bases. Per germline, CDR1 MRHNA and CDR2 SNTAGT. This CDR3 region has 16 residues. The CDR3 loop is CASSYETSGSPHEQFF. Here the CDR3 DNA reads TGTGCCAGCAGTTACGAGACTAGCGGGAGTCCCCATGAGCAGTTCTTC.

This chain uses TRBV19 with TRBJ2-3; no firm D call. V lost 6 bases and J 6 bases, leaving 10 bases between the germline ends. This CDR3 has 12 residues. Germline V gene sequence: CDR1 LNHDA, CDR2 SQIVND (reference sequence). The CDR3 protein is CASSPGWDTQYF. In nucleotides, the CDR3 is TGTGCCAGTAGCCCTGGTTGGGATACGCAGTATTTT.

The chain uses TRBV27 and TRBJ1-2; tentatively, D is TRBD1 (5 bases). Germline CDR1 MNHEY, CDR2 SMNVEV (reference sequence). Trimming shortened V by 6 bases and J by 6 bases, and 20 bases separated the two germline ends. The length of the CDR3 is 15 residues. CDR3: CASRPQGLGPDGYTF. The CDR3 DNA sequence: TGTGCCAGCAGACCCCAGGGATTGGGGCCAGATGGCTACACCTTC.

The J gene is TRBJ1-4, the V gene TRBV11-1, with unresolved D. CDR1 is SGHAT and CDR2 is FQDESV in the germline V gene (reference sequence). CDR3 length: 14 residues. Trimming cost V 5 bases and J 2 bases, with 9 bases left between them. The CDR3 region has the DNA TGTGCCAGCAGCCGCCGTGCTACTAATGAAAAACTGTTTTTT. Translated: CASSRRATNEKLFF.

The genes are TRBV13 and TRBJ1-3; perhaps TRBD1 as D (6 bases). The CDR3 sequence is 19 residues long. Between the trimmed V and J ends, which lost 3 bases and 0 bases, there was a span of 21 bases. Germline V lookup: CDR1 PRHDT, CDR2 FYEKMQ (reference sequence). The CDR3 DNA reads as TGTGCCAGCAGCTTGGTAGGCATCCTGTGCAGGGGCTCTGGAAACACCATATATTTT. It translates to CASSLVGILCRGSGNTIYF.

The chain combines TRBV2 with TRBJ1-1; TRBD1 matches at 7 bases. This CDR3 region has 15 residues. V lost 6 bases to trimming and J lost 1 base; unmatched junction nucleotides: 8. Germline V CDR1 and CDR2: SNHLY, FYNNEI. This CDR3 is CASRNLRTGNTEAFF. The DNA for the CDR3 is TGTGCCAGCAGAAACCTACGGACAGGGAACACTGAAGCTTTCTTT.

CDR3 in DNA: TGTGCCAGCAGCTTAGATGGGTACAGCCTCGGGGGGTCCGGGGAGCTGTTTTTT. Its translation: CASSLDGYSLGGSGELFF. The chain couples TRBV11-2 to TRBJ2-2; 7 bases map to TRBD2. The CDR3 has 18 amino acids. The germline V gene has CDR1 SGHAT and CDR2 FQNNGV. V trimming: 0 bases; J trimming: 6 bases; junction bases outside the gene matches: 13.

The chain couples TRBV19 to TRBJ2-1; D perhaps matches TRBD1 (6 bases). Trimming shortened V by 3 bases and J by 1 base, and 10 bases separated the two germline ends. The CDR3 runs 15 residues. CDR1 and CDR2 (germline): LNHDA, SQIVND (reference sequence). CDR3 DNA: TGTGCCAGTAGTATGGCAGGGGTATCCTACAATGAGCAGTTCTTC. Amino acid sequence: CASSMAGVSYNEQFF. The whole variable domain, filled in from reference TRBV19 and TRBJ2-1, reads DGGITQSPKYLFRKEGQNVTLSCEQNLNHDAMYWYRQDPGQGLRLIYYSQIVNDFQKGDIAEGYSVSREKKESFPLTVTSAQKNPTAFYLCASSMAGVSYNEQFFGPGTRLTVL.

The chain joins TRBV30 to TRBJ1-5; the D is unclear. V shed 0 bases and J shed 2 bases, with 17 bases lying between them. CDR3 size: 17 residues. The germline gives CDR1 GTSNPN, CDR2 SVGIG (reference sequence). The CDR3 spells CAWSVPAWREGNQPQHF. The CDR3 DNA sequence: TGTGCCTGGAGTGTACCCGCTTGGAGGGAGGGCAATCAGCCCCAGCATTTT.

This chain joins TRBV7-9 and TRBJ2-1, with 7 bases identical to TRBD1. J gave up 8 bases and V 8 bases, and 6 bases lay outside the gene matches. Germline V gene data show CDR1 as SEHNR and CDR2 as FQNEAQ (reference sequence). The CDR3 sequence is 12 residues long. The CDR3 protein is CASGEGADEQFF. The CDR3 nucleotides are TGTGCCAGCGGTGAGGGGGCGGATGAGCAGTTCTTC. Together with reference TRBV7-9 and TRBJ2-1, the CDR3 gives the full variable domain: DTGVSQNPRHKITKRGQNVTFRCDPISEHNRLYWYRQTLGQGPEFLTYFQNEAQLEKSRLLSDRFSAERPKGSFSTLEIQRTEQGDSAMYLCASGEGADEQFFGPGTRLTVL.

This chain connects TRBV13 to TRBJ2-7, with D hard to call. Trimming cost V 0 bases and J 7 bases, with 10 bases left between them. Germline CDR1 and CDR2: PRHDT and FYEKMQ (reference sequence). This CDR3 has 13 amino acids. The CDR3 region is CASSLGPVGEQYF. The CDR3 DNA follows: TGTGCCAGCAGCTTAGGCCCTGTTGGGGAGCAGTACTTC.

The chain carries TRBV9 and TRBJ2-5; 8 positions agree with TRBD2. The CDR3 extends over 14 amino acids. Germline trimming cut 2 bases from V and 1 base from J; bases unmatched to any gene: 1. CDR1 and CDR2 from the germline V gene are SGDLS and YYNGEE. CDR3 in amino acids: CASSVSGTQETQYF. CDR3 coding DNA: TGTGCCAGCAGCGTTAGCGGGACCCAAGAGACCCAGTACTTC. The whole variable domain, remainder taken from reference TRBV9 and TRBJ2-5, is DSGVTQTPKHLITATGQRVTLRCSPRSGDLSVYWYQQSLDQGLQFLIQYYNGEERAKGNILERFSAQQFPDLHSELNLSSLELGDSALYFCASSVSGTQETQYFGPGTRLLVL.